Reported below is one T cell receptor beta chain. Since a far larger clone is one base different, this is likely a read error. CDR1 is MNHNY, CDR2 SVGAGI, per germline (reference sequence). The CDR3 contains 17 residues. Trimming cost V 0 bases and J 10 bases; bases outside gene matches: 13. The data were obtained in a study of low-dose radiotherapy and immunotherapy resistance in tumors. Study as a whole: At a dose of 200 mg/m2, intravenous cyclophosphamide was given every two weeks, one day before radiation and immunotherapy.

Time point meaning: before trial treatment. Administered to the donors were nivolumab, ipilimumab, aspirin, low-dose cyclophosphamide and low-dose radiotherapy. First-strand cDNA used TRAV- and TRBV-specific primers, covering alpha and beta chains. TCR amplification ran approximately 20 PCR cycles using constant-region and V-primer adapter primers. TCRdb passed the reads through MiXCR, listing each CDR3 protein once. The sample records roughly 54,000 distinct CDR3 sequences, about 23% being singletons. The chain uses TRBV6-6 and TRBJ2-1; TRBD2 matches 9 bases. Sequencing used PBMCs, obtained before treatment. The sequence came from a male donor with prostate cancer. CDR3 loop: CASSYSTSGQSSYEQFF. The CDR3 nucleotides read TGTGCCAGCAGTTACTCGACTAGCGGACAGAGCTCCTACGAGCAGTTCTTC.